The 26 T cell receptor beta chains below all came from one sample that was sequenced in a study of T cells after yellow fever vaccination. TCRdb recomputed calls from the 5' RACE reads with MiXCR, one row per CDR3 protein. Among roughly 330,000 distinct CDR3 sequences listed, approximately 4.2% were seen once. Sequenced material: PBMCs, taken 5 days after the yellow fever booster vaccination. These receptor sequences come from a man aged 18 to 29 who received the YFV17D yellow fever vaccine.

The J gene is TRBJ1-1, the V gene TRBV7-9, with no clear D. This CDR3 has 16 amino acids. Trimming took 1 base from V and 4 from J, leaving 16 bases between them. Germline V gene sequence: CDR1 SEHNR, CDR2 FQNEAQ (reference sequence). DNA of the CDR3: TGTGCCAGCAGCTTAGTTCAGGCCGGGGTTGTCACTGAAGCTTTCTTT. This encodes CASSLVQAGVVTEAFF.

The V gene is TRBV5-1, the J gene TRBJ2-7; TRBD1 matches 8 bases. The CDR3 has 16 residues. V dropped 4 bases and J dropped 3; count of bases not matched to a gene: 12. CDR1 is SGHRS and CDR2 is YFSETQ in the germline V gene. CDR3 in DNA: TGCGCCAGCAGCCCCGGATCCACAGGGGGATACTACGAGCAGTACGTC. Protein product: CASSPGSTGGYYEQYV.

This clonotype was counted only a few times. This sequence joins TRBV4-3 and TRBJ2-1; a possible D gene is TRBD2 (5 bases). Germline loops: CDR1 LGHNA, CDR2 YSLEER. Trimming shortened V by 0 bases and J by 3 bases, and 15 bases separated the two germline ends. This CDR3 is built from 17 residues. The CDR3 bases are TGCGCCAGCAGCCAAGATAGCGCGGTCCCTCTCTACAATGAGCAGTTCTTC. Protein: CASSQDSAVPLYNEQFF.

This clonotype occurred a few times. This chain links TRBV29-1 with TRBJ2-3; D could derive from TRBD1 or TRBD2 (5 bases each). The CDR3 totals 16 residues. Germline CDR1 is SQVTM and CDR2 is ANQGSEA. V was trimmed by 0 bases and J by 1 base, leaving 14 bases between them. CDR3 region: CSVEEGPGHRTDTQYF. In DNA, the CDR3 is TGCAGCGTTGAAGAGGGACCGGGCCACCGCACAGATACGCAGTATTTT.

Here the CDR3 DNA reads TGCGCCAGCAGCGTTGATGGCAGGGGGTATTATGGCTACACCTTC. As protein: CASSVDGRGYYGYTF. V usage is TRBV5-1 and J usage is TRBJ1-2; 7 nucleotides match TRBD1. The CDR3 loop spans 15 amino acids. Unmatched junction bases numbered 11, after V lost 4 bases and J lost 5 bases. Germline V gives CDR1 SGHRS, CDR2 YFSETQ.

The chain uses TRBV9 and TRBJ1-2; D call uncertain. CDR3 length: 15 residues. Germline V gene data show CDR1 as SGDLS and CDR2 as YYNGEE. With 2 bases removed from V and 7 bases from J, the gap between germline ends came to 18 bases. CDR3: CASSVNGPRWSGYTF. As DNA, the CDR3 is TGTGCCAGCAGCGTCAACGGCCCACGTTGGAGTGGCTACACCTTC.

The chain is built from TRBV20-1 and TRBJ2-5; D might be TRBD1 or TRBD2, each matching 5 bases. The ends were cut back, 3 bases at V and 3 bases at J, with 11 bases in the middle. This CDR3 is 13 amino acids long. CDR1 and CDR2 from the germline V gene are DFQATT and SNEGSKA (reference sequence). CDR3 in DNA: TGCAGTGCTAGGTGGCAGGGAGAAGAGACCCAGTACTTC. Protein product: CSARWQGEETQYF.

Only a few counts were recorded for this clonotype. The rearrangement uses TRBV5-4 and TRBJ1-3; 11 positions match TRBD1. CDR1 and CDR2 from the germline V gene are SGHNT and YYREEE (reference sequence). Trimming at V came to 0 bases and at J to 5 bases, leaving 4 bases not matched to a gene. The CDR3 has 16 residues. In DNA form, the CDR3 reads TGTGCCAGCAGCTTGGCCGGGACAGGGGGTCGAAACACCATATATTTT. As protein: CASSLAGTGGRNTIYF.

This clonotype was observed many times. The CDR3 bases are TGTGCCAGCAGTTTAGGGCGGACTGAAGCTTTCTTT. Translating gives CASSLGRTEAFF. The chain combines TRBV12-3 or TRBV12-4 with TRBJ1-1; D remains unclear. The CDR3 contains 12 residues. V dropped 1 base and J dropped 5 bases, with 5 bases sitting between them.

This clonotype was seen ten or more times. The chain employs TRBV19 and TRBJ2-5; D possibly corresponds to TRBD2 (5 bases). Trimming shortened V by 4 bases and J by 5 bases, and 11 bases separated the two germline ends. The germline V gene has CDR1 LNHDA and CDR2 SQIVND (reference sequence). The length of the CDR3 is 13 residues. CDR3 DNA: TGTGCCAGTAGTACAACCCAGCGGGAGACCCAGTACTTC. Translating gives CASSTTQRETQYF.

This clonotype was detected a few times. The chain carries TRBV7-9 and TRBJ2-2; no clear D. Germline CDR1 SEHNR, CDR2 FQNEAQ (reference sequence). Trimming left V 2 bases short and J 1 base short, with 5 bases between. This CDR3 has 14 residues. The CDR3 nucleotides read TGTGCCAGCAGCTTATCTCTGAACACCGGGGAGCTGTTTTTT. Protein product: CASSLSLNTGELFF.

This clonotype showed up many times. The chain has TRBV7-2 and TRBJ2-2; D not resolved. The CDR3 totals 14 residues. V gave up 7 bases and J gave up 6 bases, with 15 bases separating them. Per germline, CDR1 SGHTA and CDR2 FQGNSA. The CDR3 reads CASTPSARPGELFF. The DNA for the CDR3 is TGTGCCAGCACCCCAAGCGCCAGGCCCGGGGAGCTGTTTTTT.

This clonotype has at least ten counts. The chain is built from TRBV4-1 and TRBJ1-5; 10 nucleotides match TRBD1. Germline CDR1 is MGHRA and CDR2 is YSYEKL. The V gene end was trimmed by 4 bases and the J gene end by 6 bases; junction bases not matched to a gene: 6. This CDR3 has 15 residues. CDR3 nucleotide sequence: TGCGCCAGCAGCCTCGGGACAGGGGTTACTCAGCCCCAGCATTTT. Translated, it gives CASSLGTGVTQPQHF.

This clonotype turned up a few times. The chain uses TRBV6-6 and TRBJ2-1; D possibly corresponds to TRBD1 (6 bases). Germline lookup yields CDR1 MNHNY and CDR2 SVGAGI (reference sequence). V was shortened by 2 bases and J by 10 bases, with 15 bases between the two germline ends. The CDR3 consists of 14 residues. CDR3 loop: CASSYTGTAEEQFF. The CDR3 region has the DNA TGTGCCAGCAGTTACACAGGGACGGCGGAAGAGCAGTTCTTC.

This clonotype was counted ten times or more. In DNA form, the CDR3 reads TGTGCCACCGGGGGAGCGGGAGGCACAGATACGCAGTATTTT. Translation gives CATGGAGGTDTQYF. This chain uses TRBV10-3 with TRBJ2-3, with 8 bases lining up with TRBD2. V shed 10 bases, J shed 1 base, and the junction held 7 bases outside the gene matches. Looked up from germline, CDR1 is ENHRY and CDR2 is SYGVKD. CDR3 length: 14 residues.

This clonotype has a handful of counts. The V gene is TRBV21-1, the J gene TRBJ1-1. TRBV21-1 is deemed a pseudogene. The CDR3 sequence is 15 residues long. CDR3 nucleotides: TGTGCCAGCAGCAAACGACCGTATGTGAACACTGAAGCTTTCTTT. Amino acids: CASSKRPYVNTEAFF.

Many counts were recorded for this clonotype. The chain employs TRBV7-6 and TRBJ2-2; D is unclear. The CDR3 has 16 residues. Looked up from germline, CDR1 is SGHVS and CDR2 is FNYEAQ. Trimming took off 3 bases at V and 0 bases at J, with 11 bases between the two ends. The CDR3 sequence is CASSLFVASNTGELFF. Written as DNA, the CDR3 is TGTGCCAGCAGCTTGTTCGTCGCGTCGAACACCGGGGAGCTGTTTTTT.

This clonotype turned up a few times. The rearrangement uses TRBV19 and TRBJ1-2, with 7 bases aligning to TRBD1. Looked up from germline, CDR1 is LNHDA and CDR2 is SQIVND (reference sequence). Trimming cost V 5 bases and J 4 bases; bases outside gene matches: 10. The CDR3 extends over 15 amino acids. The CDR3 loop reads CASSPNRGAGYGYTF. DNA of the CDR3: TGTGCCAGTAGTCCTAACAGGGGAGCCGGCTATGGCTACACCTTC.

This clonotype was counted only a few times. V is TRBV5-4 and J is TRBJ2-1; possible D gene TRBD2, 5 bases. The CDR3 loop spans 14 amino acids. CDR1 is SGHNT, CDR2 YYREEE, per germline (reference sequence). Trimming left V 2 bases short and J 6 bases short, with 12 bases between. The CDR3 is CASSFGPGSNEQFF. In nucleotides, the CDR3 is TGTGCCAGCAGCTTTGGACCGGGGTCCAATGAGCAGTTCTTC.

This clonotype was recorded at least ten times. The rearrangement links TRBV20-1 to TRBJ1-1, with a tentative D call TRBD1 (6 bases). Trimming stripped 7 bases from V and 5 bases from J, with 17 bases between. Per germline, CDR1 DFQATT and CDR2 SNEGSKA (reference sequence). This CDR3 contains 13 residues. CDR3: CSVRQGQNTEAFF. In DNA form, the CDR3 reads TGCAGTGTCCGGCAGGGACAAAATACTGAAGCTTTCTTT.

This clonotype was detected a few times. The junction differs from germline at one of its ends, possibly a read error. The rearrangement joins TRBV14 to TRBJ1-1; possibly TRBD1 for D (6 bases). Germline CDR1 and CDR2: SGHDN and FVKESK. The CDR3 runs to 14 residues. CDR3 DNA: TGTGCCAGCAGTCAAGGACAGCGGGGCACTGAAGCTTTCTTT. This codes for CASSQGQRGTEAFF. The whole variable domain, filled in from reference TRBV14 and TRBJ1-1, reads EAGVTQFPSHSVIEKGQTVTLRCDPISGHDNLYWYRRVMGKEIKFLLHFVKESKQDESGMPNNRFLAERTGGTYSTLKVQPAELEDSGVYFCASSQGQRGTEAFFGQGTRLTVV.

At least ten counts were recorded for this clonotype. This chain joins TRBV7-2 and TRBJ1-5; D is possibly TRBD1 (5 bases). With 4 bases removed from V and 7 bases from J, the gap between germline ends came to 17 bases. The CDR3 totals 15 residues. Germline CDR1 is SGHTA and CDR2 is FQGNSA. CDR3 in DNA: TGTGCCAGCAGCTCGCTGACAGCGGGTCGGCAGCCCCAGCATTTT. It is translated as CASSSLTAGRQPQHF.

V and J are TRBV10-3 and TRBJ2-7; 9 bases are a match to TRBD1. Germline CDR1 and CDR2: ENHRY and SYGVKD. V was pared by 6 bases and J by 5 bases, with 11 bases of the junction left unmatched. The length of the CDR3 is 15 residues. DNA of the CDR3: TGTGCCATCAGCACCGGACAGGGGATATACGACGAGCAGTACTTC. It yields the protein CAISTGQGIYDEQYF.

V usage is TRBV24-1 and J usage is TRBJ2-2; possibly TRBD2 for D (6 bases). The germline V gene encodes CDR1 KGHDR and CDR2 SFDVKD. Trimming pared 9 bases from V and 4 bases from J, leaving 8 bases between. This CDR3 has 12 amino acids. The CDR3 protein is CATRRGTGELFF. In DNA form, the CDR3 reads TGTGCCACCCGGCGGGGCACCGGGGAGCTGTTTTTT.

The genes are TRBV4-3 and TRBJ1-1; D not certain. Between the trimmed V and J ends, which lost 2 bases and 4 bases, there was a span of 14 bases. Germline V gives CDR1 LGHNA, CDR2 YSLEER. The CDR3 has 15 amino acids. This CDR3 reads CASSQSPALGTEAFF. CDR3 nucleotides: TGCGCCAGCAGCCAATCCCCGGCCCTGGGCACTGAAGCTTTCTTT.

The V and J genes are TRBV7-9 and TRBJ2-5; D may be TRBD1 (6 bases). Germline V CDR1 and CDR2: SEHNR, FQNEAQ (reference sequence). Trimming left V 6 bases short and J 1 base short, with 15 bases between. The CDR3 is 15 amino acids. The CDR3 nucleotides are TGTGCCAGCAGGTCACAGGGCCCTCTCCAAGAGACCCAGTACTTC. This gives the protein CASRSQGPLQETQYF.